These 5 T cell receptor beta chains originate from one sample sequenced in a study of identical twins. TCRdb itself ran the 5' RACE reads through MiXCR, one entry per CDR3 protein. Here the sample spans 400,000 to 500,000 distinct CDR3 sequences, 15% to 20% being singletons. Sequenced: naive T cells sorted from blood. The receptors derive from a man in his forties or fifties in good health.

This clonotype was seen a handful of times. The chain combines TRBV5-5 with TRBJ2-7; TRBD1 matches at 10 bases. The germline V gene encodes CDR1 SGHKS and CDR2 YYEKEE (reference sequence). V lost 7 bases, J lost 2 bases, and 6 bases stayed unmatched. This CDR3 contains 14 residues. CDR3 in amino acids: CASAWDRGTYEQYF. As DNA, the CDR3 is TGTGCCAGCGCGTGGGACAGGGGAACCTACGAGCAGTACTTC. Supplemented by reference TRBV5-5 and TRBJ2-7, the full variable domain reads DAGVTQSPTHLIKTRGQQVTLRCSPISGHKSVSWYQQVLGQGPQFIFQYYEKEERGRGNFPDRFSARQFPNYSSELNVNALLLGDSALYLCASAWDRGTYEQYFGPGTRLTVT.

V and J are TRBV12-3 or TRBV12-4 and TRBJ2-5; 11 bases align to TRBD2. The CDR3 contains 15 residues. J lost 2 bases, V lost 6 bases, and 5 bases had no gene match. The CDR3 coding sequence is TGTGCCAGCAGCCTAACTAGCGGGAGACAAGAGACCCAGTACTTC. Protein sequence: CASSLTSGRQETQYF.

This clonotype was found a few times. V usage is TRBV5-4 and J usage is TRBJ1-5, with TRBD1 as a possible D gene (5 bases). V lost 0 bases, J lost 5 bases, and 12 bases lay in between. The CDR3 length is 15 residues. Germline V gives CDR1 SGHNT, CDR2 YYREEE (reference sequence). The CDR3 DNA reads as TGTGCCAGCAGCTTGGCCGGGCAGGGCGATCAGCCCCAGCATTTT. Translated, it gives CASSLAGQGDQPQHF.

The J gene is TRBJ2-7, the V gene TRBV24-1, with TRBD1 matching over 7 bases. The length of the CDR3 is 13 residues. The trim removed 3 bases at V and 3 bases at J, leaving 1 base unmatched. From germline, CDR1 is KGHDR and CDR2 SFDVKD. For the CDR3, the DNA is TGTGCCACCAGTGATAGGGACAGCTACGAGCAGTACTTC. This translates into CATSDRDSYEQYF.

This clonotype has ten or more counts. The CDR3 nucleotides are TGTGCCAGCAGTCTGGGGGTTCTCGCTGAGCAGTTCTTC. This encodes CASSLGVLAEQFF. The chain carries TRBV14 and TRBJ2-1, with D possibly being TRBD1 or TRBD2 (5 bases each). The ends were cut back, 6 bases at V and 9 bases at J, with 15 bases in the middle. The CDR3 totals 13 residues. Germline V gene sequence: CDR1 SGHDN, CDR2 FVKESK.